This is a list of T cell receptor beta chains from one sample in a study of blood T cells in healthy people across ages. TCRdb fed the 5' RACE reads into MiXCR, producing one record per CDR3 protein. The data show approximately 850,000 distinct CDR3 sequences, roughly 50% seen once. Sequences were obtained from blood. Receptors originate from a man aged 30-40 years in good health. CDR3s include the opening cysteine and the closing phenylalanine or tryptophan. Fields, in order: J gene, D gene, V gene, CDR3 protein. The D gene is left open where the match is weak.

j_call: TRBJ2-7
d_call: -
v_call: TRBV29-1
cdr3_aa: CSVGVGGGYEQYF

j_call: TRBJ2-1
d_call: TRBD2
v_call: TRBV10-3
cdr3_aa: CAISEVGLAGAVEQFF

j_call: TRBJ2-1
d_call: -
v_call: TRBV4-2
cdr3_aa: CASSQDSGGHNEQFF

j_call: TRBJ2-1
d_call: TRBD2
v_call: TRBV20-1
cdr3_aa: CSALLAGGGSNEQFF

j_call: TRBJ1-5
d_call: -
v_call: TRBV29-1
cdr3_aa: CSVESGFGPQHF

j_call: TRBJ2-6
d_call: TRBD1
v_call: TRBV18
cdr3_aa: CASSWTGETIGANVLTF

j_call: TRBJ1-1
d_call: -
v_call: TRBV18
cdr3_aa: CASSLREGNTEAFF

j_call: TRBJ2-4
d_call: -
v_call: TRBV20-1
cdr3_aa: CSARRGNIQYF

j_call: TRBJ1-2
d_call: TRBD1
v_call: TRBV28
cdr3_aa: CASTVPVHRGQDYGYTF

j_call: TRBJ2-7
d_call: -
v_call: TRBV3-1
cdr3_aa: CASTKRGADEQYF

j_call: TRBJ2-6
d_call: -
v_call: TRBV4-2
cdr3_aa: CASSARLLPSGTSGANVLTF

j_call: TRBJ1-1
d_call: -
v_call: TRBV19
cdr3_aa: CASRRAELNTEAFF

j_call: TRBJ2-7
d_call: TRBD1
v_call: TRBV10-3
cdr3_aa: CAISGTGDERYEQYF

j_call: TRBJ2-4
d_call: -
v_call: TRBV15
cdr3_aa: CATSVDRGGIQYF

j_call: TRBJ2-3
d_call: -
v_call: TRBV24-1
cdr3_aa: CATSALGGGADTQYF

j_call: TRBJ2-5
d_call: -
v_call: TRBV2
cdr3_aa: CASSENGGQQYF

j_call: TRBJ2-1
d_call: TRBD2
v_call: TRBV3-1
cdr3_aa: CASSQEAGGRYEQFF

j_call: TRBJ1-2
d_call: TRBD1
v_call: TRBV5-1
cdr3_aa: CASSLQGMNGYTF

j_call: TRBJ2-7
d_call: -
v_call: TRBV7-9
cdr3_aa: CASSQGATPKRGGPSYEQYF

j_call: TRBJ2-7
d_call: -
v_call: TRBV6-2/TRBV6-3
cdr3_aa: CASTRGPEQYF

j_call: TRBJ1-4
d_call: -
v_call: TRBV4-2
cdr3_aa: CASSQDLRDRDEKLFF

j_call: TRBJ2-1
d_call: -
v_call: TRBV29-1
cdr3_aa: CSVDSGSHWSYNEQFF

j_call: TRBJ2-7
d_call: -
v_call: TRBV24-1
cdr3_aa: CATSDLASTYEQYF

j_call: TRBJ2-5
d_call: -
v_call: TRBV12-3/TRBV12-4
cdr3_aa: CASSLQTKETQYF

j_call: TRBJ1-2
d_call: TRBD1
v_call: TRBV9
cdr3_aa: CASSSEGAYYGYTF

j_call: TRBJ1-4
d_call: -
v_call: TRBV7-2
cdr3_aa: CASSGRGFSEKLFF